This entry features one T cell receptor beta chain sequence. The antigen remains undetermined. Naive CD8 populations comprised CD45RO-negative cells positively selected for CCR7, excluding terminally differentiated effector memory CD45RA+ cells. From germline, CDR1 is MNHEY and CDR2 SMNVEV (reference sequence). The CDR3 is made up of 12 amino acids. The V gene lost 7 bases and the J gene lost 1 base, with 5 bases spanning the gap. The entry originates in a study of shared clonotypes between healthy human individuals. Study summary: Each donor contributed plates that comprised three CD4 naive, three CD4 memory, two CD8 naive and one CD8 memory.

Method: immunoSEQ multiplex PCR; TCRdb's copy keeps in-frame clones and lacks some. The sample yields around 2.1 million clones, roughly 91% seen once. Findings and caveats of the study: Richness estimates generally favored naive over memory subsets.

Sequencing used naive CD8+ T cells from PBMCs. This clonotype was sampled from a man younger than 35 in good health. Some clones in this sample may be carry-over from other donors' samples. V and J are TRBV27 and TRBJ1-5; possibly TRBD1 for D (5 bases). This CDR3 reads CASKGSNQPQHF. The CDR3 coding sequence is TGTGCCAGCAAGGGGAGCAATCAGCCCCAGCATTTT.